The present entry profiles one T cell receptor (beta chain) with its context. Its antigen is not identified. Researchers ran the PCR with 60 Vbeta and 13 Jbeta primers. Clones were read by immunoSEQ multiplex PCR, and TCRdb kept only the in-frame ones, dropping some. Of 95,000 to 110,000 clones in the sample, roughly 76% were seen once. This sample was taken from a study of cytomegalovirus exposure and HLA in healthy donors. Study-wide results and limits: Prior analysis indicated that the majority of TCR beta V segments exhibited productivity approximately 87% or approximately 30% of the time. HLA-A and HLA-B allele assignments for most subjects were reportedly predicted accurately using TCR beta sequences. Many donors shared some public TCRs, even though most TCR sequences were rare. The classifier reportedly diagnosed cytomegalovirus status with high sensitivity and specificity.

CDR1 is SEHNR and CDR2 is FQNEAQ in the germline V gene (reference sequence). The CDR3 contains 17 residues. V gave up 1 base and J gave up 3 bases, with 18 bases separating them. Material: PBMCs. This receptor was obtained from a man younger than 35 in good health and CMV-seronegative. This rearrangement joins TRBV7-9 to TRBJ1-1; tentatively, D is TRBD1 (6 bases). CDR3 residues: CASSLGIGRGVHTEAFF. The DNA for the CDR3 is TGTGCCAGCAGCTTAGGGATAGGCAGGGGAGTGCACACTGAAGCTTTCTTT.